This passage covers 6 T cell receptor beta chains from one sample sequenced in a study of robustness of blood B and T cell sequencing. cDNA was made with a 5' template-switch oligo adding a universal priming site. The template-switch oligo carried a 12-nucleotide random UMI tagging each cDNA molecule. TCRdb reprocessed the PCR reads with MiXCR, giving one entry per CDR3 protein. The table has 1,500 to 2,000 distinct CDR3 sequences, about 52% seen once; the top ten hold roughly 39%. mRNA, not genomic DNA, served as the source for TCR beta repertoires. The specimen sequenced was peripheral blood. Source of these receptors: a human donor in good health.

The J gene is TRBJ2-7, the V gene TRBV12-3 or TRBV12-4, with 7 bases that match TRBD2. Trimming cost V 2 bases and J 3 bases; bases outside gene matches: 4. This CDR3 region has 14 residues. The CDR3 spells CASSLRGGNYEQYF. The CDR3 DNA is TGTGCCAGCAGTTTACGGGGAGGGAACTACGAGCAGTACTTC.

This clonotype was seen a few times. The rearrangement uses TRBV10-1 and TRBJ1-2; no clear D gene. The V gene's germline CDR1 is WNHNN and CDR2 SYGVQD (reference sequence). V was shortened by 4 bases and J by 4 bases, with 10 bases between the two germline ends. This CDR3 region has 13 residues. The CDR3 spells CASSGEAGYGYTF. The CDR3 DNA reads TGCGCCAGCAGTGGAGAGGCAGGCTATGGCTACACCTTC.

V usage is TRBV7-6 and J usage is TRBJ1-6; 11 positions agree with TRBD1. V was pared by 5 bases and J by 10 bases, with 7 bases of the junction left unmatched. Germline V gene sequence: CDR1 SGHVS, CDR2 FNYEAQ. The CDR3 is 15 residues long. The CDR3 region is CASSLGQGDYSPLHF. CDR3 coding DNA: TGTGCCAGCAGCCTGGGACAGGGGGATTACTCACCCCTCCACTTT.

This clonotype is termed large. This sequence joins TRBV10-1 and TRBJ1-2, with 8 bases matching TRBD1. This CDR3 region has 14 residues. CDR1 WNHNN and CDR2 SYGVQD come from the germline V gene (reference sequence). The trim removed 6 bases at V and 8 bases at J, leaving 11 bases unmatched. The CDR3 loop is CASRTPDRGQGYTF. The CDR3 region has the DNA TGCGCCAGCAGGACCCCTGACAGGGGCCAAGGCTACACCTTC.

The rearrangement uses TRBV9 and TRBJ2-7; TRBD2 might be the D (7 bases). Per germline, CDR1 SGDLS and CDR2 YYNGEE. This CDR3 comprises 15 residues. V was cut by 4 bases and J by 0 bases, with 14 bases left in between. Written as DNA, the CDR3 is TGTGCCAGCAGCCCAGGGGAGGGGAGCTCCTACGAGCAGTACTTC. Translating it yields CASSPGEGSSYEQYF.

In this sample, this clonotype turned up a few times. The rearrangement joins TRBV5-6 to TRBJ1-1; D uncertain. The CDR3 sequence is 11 residues long. From germline, CDR1 is SGHDT and CDR2 YYEEEE. V was cut by 0 bases and J by 5 bases, with 2 bases left in between. DNA for the CDR3: TGTGCCAGCAGCTTGGAGACTGAAGCTTTCTTT. This sequence encodes CASSLETEAFF.